This T cell receptor (beta chain) was recovered during a study of T cells in Graves' hyperthyroidism and ophthalmopathy. This clonotype was detected ten times or more. The antigen remains undetermined. Patients were excluded because of uncontrolled infection, other autoimmune disease, pregnancy or lactation. Study conclusions and caveats: The blood repertoire included most of the expanded thyroid clonotypes above 0.001. Ophthalmopathy, which appeared later, was predicted by the model a median 6.5 months before onset.

Amplified regions were TCR beta CDR3 sequences from RNA transcripts. Primed by the HTBI set, a first-round RT-PCR was run on the TCR CDR3. A single record per CDR3 protein comes from TCRdb applying MiXCR to the multiplex PCR reads. The top ten hold 15% of the sample, which has some 690,000 distinct CDR3 sequences, about 18% seen once. V shed 5 bases and J 5 bases; nucleotides not matched to a gene: 11. The CDR3 sequence is 16 residues long. From germline, CDR1 is SGHTA and CDR2 FQGNSA. The V gene is TRBV7-2, the J gene TRBJ1-5; 8 bases are shared with TRBD1. The sequenced sample consisted of blood. This clonotype was sampled from a man aged 45-60 years with Graves' hyperthyroidism. The DNA of the CDR3 is TGTGCCAGCAGCCGTGGGTCAGGGGGCTTGGATCAGCCCCAGCATTTT. This codes for CASSRGSGGLDQPQHF.